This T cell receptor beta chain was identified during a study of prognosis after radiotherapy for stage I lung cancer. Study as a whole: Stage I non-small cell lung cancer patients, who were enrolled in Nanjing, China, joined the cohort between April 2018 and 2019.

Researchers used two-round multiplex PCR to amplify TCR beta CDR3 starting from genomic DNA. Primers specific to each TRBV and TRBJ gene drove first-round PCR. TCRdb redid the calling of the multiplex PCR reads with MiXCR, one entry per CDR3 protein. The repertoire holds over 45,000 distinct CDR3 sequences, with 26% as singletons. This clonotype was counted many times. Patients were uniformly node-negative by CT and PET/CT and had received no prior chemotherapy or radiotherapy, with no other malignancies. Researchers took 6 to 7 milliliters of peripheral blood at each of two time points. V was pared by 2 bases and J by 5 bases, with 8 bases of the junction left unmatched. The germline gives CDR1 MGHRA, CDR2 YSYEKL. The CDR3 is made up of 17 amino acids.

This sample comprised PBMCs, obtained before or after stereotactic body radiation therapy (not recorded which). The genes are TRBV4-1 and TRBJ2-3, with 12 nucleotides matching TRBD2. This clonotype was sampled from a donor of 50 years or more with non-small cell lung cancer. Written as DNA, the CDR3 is TGCGCCAGCAGCCAATCGACTAGCGGGGGCTCCAGAGATACGCAGTATTTT. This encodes CASSQSTSGGSRDTQYF.